This is a list of T cell receptor beta chains from one sample in a study of identical twins. TCRdb passed the 5' RACE reads through MiXCR, listing each CDR3 protein once. Among approximately 690,000 distinct CDR3 sequences listed, approximately 6% were seen once. Sequenced input: naive T cells sorted from blood. The receptors were gathered from a young man in good health. CDR3s include the opening cysteine and the closing phenylalanine or tryptophan. The D gene is left open where the match is weak. Size values are once, few and many counts, or a class for expanded clones, and some rows have none.

D	size	V	length	J	CDR3	DNA
TRBD1	few	TRBV5-1	14	TRBJ1-1	CASSGGQGYTEAFF	TGCGCCAGCAGCGGCGGACAGGGCTACACTGAAGCTTTCTTT
-	many	TRBV5-6	13	TRBJ2-1	CASTILTGNEQFF	TGTGCCAGCACCATCCTGACTGGGAATGAGCAGTTCTTC
-	-	TRBV12-3/TRBV12-4	15	TRBJ2-1	CASRALVVGYNERFF	TGTGCCAGCAGGGCATTAGTTGTGGGCTACAATGAGCGGTTCTTC
-	-	TRBV7-9	14	TRBJ2-2	CASSFVGIAGELFF	TGTGCCAGCAGCTTTGTAGGGATAGCCGGGGAGCTGTTTTTT
-	few	TRBV4-3	13	TRBJ2-2	CASSQDRGGELFF	TGCGCCAGCAGCCAAGATCGGGGCGGGGAGCTGTTTTTT
TRBD1	many	TRBV28	12	TRBJ2-7	CASNRGLYEQYF	TGTGCCAGCAACAGGGGGCTCTACGAGCAGTACTTC
-	few	TRBV19	14	TRBJ1-1	CASRSGFLNTEAFF	TGTGCCAGTAGGTCAGGGTTTCTGAACACTGAAGCTTTCTTT
-	many	TRBV15	16	TRBJ1-4	CATSSRRDELGEKLFF	TGTGCCACCAGCAGCAGACGGGACGAACTCGGCGAAAAACTGTTTTTT
-	many	TRBV5-1	13	TRBJ2-5	CASSLASEETQYF	TGCGCCAGCAGCTTGGCCTCGGAAGAGACCCAGTACTTC
-	few	TRBV7-9	12	TRBJ2-6	CASSLNLGYLTF	TGTGCCAGCAGCTTGAATTTGGGGTACCTGACTTTC
-	-	TRBV28	15	TRBJ2-5	CASTRGSASGETQYF	TGTGCCAGCACCCGCGGGTCGGCCTCTGGTGAGACCCAGTACTTC
TRBD2	many	TRBV10-3	13	TRBJ2-3	CASERERADTQYF	TGTGCCTCGGAGCGGGAGAGGGCAGATACGCAGTATTTT
TRBD2	many	TRBV20-1	17	TRBJ2-3	CSARDPKTSGNTDTQYF	TGCAGTGCTAGAGATCCCAAGACTAGCGGGAACACAGATACGCAGTATTTT
TRBD1	few	TRBV29-1	13	TRBJ2-1	CSVDGQGAYEQFF	TGCAGCGTTGATGGACAGGGGGCATATGAGCAGTTCTTC